Listed below are T cell receptor beta chains from one sample, sequenced in a study of OX40 agonist ivuxolimab in advanced cancers. Clones were read by immunoSEQ multiplex PCR, and TCRdb kept only the in-frame ones, dropping some. The data show fewer than 100,000 clones, with around 86% seen just once and 6.2% held by the top ten. Sequencing used CD4+ or CD8+ T cells sorted from blood, obtained in a trial of the OX40 agonist ivuxolimab. All receptors derive from an adult with an advanced solid tumor such as melanoma, head and neck, liver or kidney cancer. The conserved cysteine and the conserved F or W are not part of the CDR3 here.

CDR3aa: ASSLDRYDGYT; v_gene: TRBV6-5
CDR3aa: ASRYRVSENTEAF; v_gene: TRBV5-1
CDR3aa: AISEPTGTSWNEQY; v_gene: TRBV10-3
CDR3aa: ASSEGPWNTEAF; v_gene: TRBV6-1
CDR3aa: ASSLEGAQPQH; v_gene: TRBV7-9
CDR3aa: ASSQAPTSKSGYT; v_gene: TRBV28
CDR3aa: ASSPPRGLDRGRTGELF; v_gene: TRBV28
CDR3aa: ATSRDPRDRETQY; v_gene: TRBV15
CDR3aa: ASSQGGRNTIY; v_gene: TRBV4-1
CDR3aa: ATTPGTTTGELF; v_gene: TRBV6-8
CDR3aa: ASARTENMNTEAF; v_gene: TRBV5-1
CDR3aa: ASSLSQGAFQPQH; v_gene: TRBV5-5
CDR3aa: ASSPVRGSETQY; v_gene: TRBV18
CDR3aa: ASSLRGTEAF; v_gene: TRBV5-1
CDR3aa: ASSVRDRGPSGYT; v_gene: TRBV7-9
CDR3aa: ASGFKQGAYGELF; v_gene: TRBV12-5
CDR3aa: ASYRGGDTGELF; v_gene: TRBV19
CDR3aa: ASSDLVAYEQY; v_gene: TRBV6-5
CDR3aa: SVGQGLPTDTQY; v_gene: TRBV29-1
CDR3aa: ASGPGQIYEQY; v_gene: TRBV11-2
CDR3aa: ASSVEGSLSGELF; v_gene: TRBV9
CDR3aa: ASGSLGTGNTIY; v_gene: TRBV9
CDR3aa: ASSPSRGGVAYNSPLH; v_gene: TRBV5-6
CDR3aa: ASSLDSTTQY; v_gene: TRBV11-2
CDR3aa: ASSITGDYGYT; v_gene: TRBV28
CDR3aa: ASSLGQGHGELF; v_gene: TRBV11-3
CDR3aa: ASSQDRFGEQF; v_gene: TRBV5-1
CDR3aa: ASSSRDSYGYT; v_gene: TRBV5-1
CDR3aa: ASSLGQSSFGRDEQY; v_gene: TRBV11-3
CDR3aa: ASSFMGDSPLH; v_gene: TRBV7-9
CDR3aa: SALPTF; v_gene: TRBV20-1
CDR3aa: ASSGEGRSTDTQY; v_gene: TRBV6-1
CDR3aa: ASVRSTGQGNEQF; v_gene: TRBV19
CDR3aa: ASRIAGGLDTQY; v_gene: TRBV10-1
CDR3aa: ASSGREDGNEQF; v_gene: TRBV5-1
CDR3aa: ASSSLSGRIFYEQY; v_gene: TRBV19
CDR3aa: ASSETTSSPLH; v_gene: TRBV2
CDR3aa: ASSTGGLATETQY; v_gene: TRBV7-9
CDR3aa: ASSVTGGRYEQY; v_gene: TRBV9
CDR3aa: ASSQDRAYGYT; v_gene: TRBV7-3
CDR3aa: ASSFSGVSSGNTIY; v_gene: TRBV7-9
CDR3aa: ASSEWGQTNEKLF; v_gene: TRBV6-1
CDR3aa: ASSLTTDSYGYT; v_gene: TRBV5-5
CDR3aa: ASRYLGAGTGTLHEQY; v_gene: TRBV28